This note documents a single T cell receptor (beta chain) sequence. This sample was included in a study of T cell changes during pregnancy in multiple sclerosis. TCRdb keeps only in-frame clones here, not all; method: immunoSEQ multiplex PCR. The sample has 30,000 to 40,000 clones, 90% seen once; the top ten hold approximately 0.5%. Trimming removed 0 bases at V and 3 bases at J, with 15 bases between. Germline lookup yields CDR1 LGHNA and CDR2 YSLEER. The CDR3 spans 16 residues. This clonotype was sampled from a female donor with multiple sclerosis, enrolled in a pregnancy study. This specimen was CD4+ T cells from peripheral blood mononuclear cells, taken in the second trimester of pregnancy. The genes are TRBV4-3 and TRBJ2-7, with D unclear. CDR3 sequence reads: CASSQDGRVGYYEQYF. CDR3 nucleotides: TGCGCCAGCAGCCAAGATGGTCGGGTAGGTTACTACGAGCAGTACTTC.